In its sample, the clone carrying this T cell receptor beta chain was seen many times. Its matching antigen is unknown. These data originate in a study of breast tumors, draining lymph nodes, adjacent tissues. Study-level findings and limits: Most tumor T cells seemingly derive from lymph node, then expand in tumor.

The lymph nodes were axillary draining lymph nodes from breast cancer patients. Germline CDR1 is MNHEY and CDR2 is SVGAGI. V shed 5 bases, J shed 4 bases, and the junction held 9 bases outside the gene matches. CDR3 length equals 15 residues. MiXCR, run by TCRdb on the multiplex PCR reads, gives a single entry per CDR3 protein. The data hold about 200,000 distinct CDR3 sequences, with 25% to 40% observed a single time. This sequence originates from a female donor with breast cancer. Some clones in this sample may be carry-over from other donors' samples. Sample: axillary lymph node tissue. The gene calls are TRBV6-5 and TRBJ2-7, with 9 bases aligning to TRBD1. The CDR3 nucleotides are TGTGCCAGCAGTGGACCGGGACAGGGCAGTTACGAGCAGTACTTC. Translating it yields CASSGPGQGSYEQYF.